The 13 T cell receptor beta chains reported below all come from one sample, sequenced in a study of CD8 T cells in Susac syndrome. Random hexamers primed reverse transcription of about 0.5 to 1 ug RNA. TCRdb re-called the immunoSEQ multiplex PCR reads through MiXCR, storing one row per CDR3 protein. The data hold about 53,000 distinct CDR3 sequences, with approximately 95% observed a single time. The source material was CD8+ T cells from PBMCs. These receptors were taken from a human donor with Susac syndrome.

The DNA of the CDR3 is TGTGCCTGGAGCGGGGGGGTGGGCAATCAGCCCCAGCATTTT. Its translation: CAWSGGVGNQPQHF. The rearrangement joins TRBV30 to TRBJ1-5, with D perhaps TRBD1 (5 bases). The germline CDR1 and CDR2 sequences are GTSNPN and SVGIG (reference sequence). This CDR3 has 14 residues. Between the trimmed V and J ends, which lost 3 bases and 2 bases, there was a span of 11 bases.

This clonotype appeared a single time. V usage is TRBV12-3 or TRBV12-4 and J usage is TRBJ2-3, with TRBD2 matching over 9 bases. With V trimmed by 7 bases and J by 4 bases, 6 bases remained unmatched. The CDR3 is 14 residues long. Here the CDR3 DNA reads TGTGCCAGCATTCAGCGGGGGGACTCAGATACGCAGTATTTT. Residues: CASIQRGDSDTQYF.

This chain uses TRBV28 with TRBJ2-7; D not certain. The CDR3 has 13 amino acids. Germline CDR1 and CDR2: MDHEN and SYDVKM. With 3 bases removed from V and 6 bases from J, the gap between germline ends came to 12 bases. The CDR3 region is CASSFVSNREQYF. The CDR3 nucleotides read TGTGCCAGCAGTTTTGTGTCGAATCGCGAGCAGTACTTC.

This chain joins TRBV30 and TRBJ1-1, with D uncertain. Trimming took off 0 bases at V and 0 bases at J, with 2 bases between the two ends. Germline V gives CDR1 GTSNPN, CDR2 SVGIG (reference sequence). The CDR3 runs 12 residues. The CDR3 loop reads CAWSVVNTEAFF. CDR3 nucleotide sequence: TGTGCCTGGAGTGTAGTGAACACTGAAGCTTTCTTT.

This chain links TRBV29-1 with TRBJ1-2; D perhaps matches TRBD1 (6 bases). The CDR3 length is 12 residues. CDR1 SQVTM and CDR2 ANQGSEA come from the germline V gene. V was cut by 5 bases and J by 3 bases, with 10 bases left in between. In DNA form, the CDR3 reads TGCAGCGTTCCATCAGGGGACTATGGCTACACCTTC. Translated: CSVPSGDYGYTF.

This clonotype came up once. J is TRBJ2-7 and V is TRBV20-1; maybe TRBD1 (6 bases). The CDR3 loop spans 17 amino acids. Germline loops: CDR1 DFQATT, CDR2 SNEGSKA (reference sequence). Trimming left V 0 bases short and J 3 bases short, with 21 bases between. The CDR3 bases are TGCAGTGCTAGAGATCCGGGACACTTTACTCCTGACTACGAGCAGTACTTC. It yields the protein CSARDPGHFTPDYEQYF.

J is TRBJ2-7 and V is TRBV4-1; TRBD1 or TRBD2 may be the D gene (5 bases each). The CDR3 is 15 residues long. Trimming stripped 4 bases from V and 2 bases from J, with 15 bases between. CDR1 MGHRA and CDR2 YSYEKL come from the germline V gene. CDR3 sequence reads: CASSLIQEATYEQYF. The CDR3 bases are TGCGCCAGCAGCCTCATACAGGAGGCTACCTACGAGCAGTACTTC.

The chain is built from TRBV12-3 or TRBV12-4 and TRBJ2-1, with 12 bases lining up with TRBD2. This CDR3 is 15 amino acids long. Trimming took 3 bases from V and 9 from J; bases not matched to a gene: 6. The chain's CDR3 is CASSLGGLAGFEQFF. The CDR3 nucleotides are TGTGCCAGCAGTTTGGGAGGACTAGCGGGGTTTGAGCAGTTCTTC.

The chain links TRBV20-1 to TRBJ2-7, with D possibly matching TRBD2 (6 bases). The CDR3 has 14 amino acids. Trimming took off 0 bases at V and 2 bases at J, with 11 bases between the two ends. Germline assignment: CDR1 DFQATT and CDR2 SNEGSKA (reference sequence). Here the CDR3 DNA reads TGCAGTGCTAGAGACTCGGGGGATACCTACGAGCAGTACTTC. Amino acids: CSARDSGDTYEQYF.

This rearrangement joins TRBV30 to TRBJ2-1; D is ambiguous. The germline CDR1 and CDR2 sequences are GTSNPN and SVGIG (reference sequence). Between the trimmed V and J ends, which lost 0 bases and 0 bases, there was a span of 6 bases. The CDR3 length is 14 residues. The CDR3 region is CAWSVRHSYNEQFF. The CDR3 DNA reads TGTGCCTGGAGTGTACGTCACTCCTACAATGAGCAGTTCTTC.

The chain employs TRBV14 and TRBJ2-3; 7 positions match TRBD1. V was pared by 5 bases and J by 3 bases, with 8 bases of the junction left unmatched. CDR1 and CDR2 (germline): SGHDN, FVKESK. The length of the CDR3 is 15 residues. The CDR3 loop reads CASSGQGVATDTQYF. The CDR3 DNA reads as TGTGCCAGCAGCGGTCAGGGGGTCGCGACAGATACGCAGTATTTT.

CDR3 coding DNA: TGTGCCAGCAGTTGGGACGGGCGGGGCCGGTCCACAGATACGCAGTATTTT. This encodes CASSWDGRGRSTDTQYF. The chain combines TRBV27 with TRBJ2-3; a possible D gene is TRBD2 (6 bases). The CDR3 extends over 17 amino acids. V lost 4 bases and J 2 bases, leaving 19 bases between the germline ends. CDR1 is MNHEY and CDR2 is SMNVEV in the germline V gene (reference sequence).

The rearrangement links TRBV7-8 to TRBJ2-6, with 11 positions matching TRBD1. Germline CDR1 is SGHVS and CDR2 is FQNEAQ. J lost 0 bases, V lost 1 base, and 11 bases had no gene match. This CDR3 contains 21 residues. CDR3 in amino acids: CASSLDGDRGKVRSGANVLTF. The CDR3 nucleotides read TGTGCCAGCAGCTTAGATGGGGACAGGGGGAAGGTCCGCTCTGGGGCCAACGTCCTGACTTTC.